The 5 T cell receptor beta chains reported below all come from one sample, sequenced in a study of shared T cell receptors in the human thymus. Clones were read by immunoSEQ multiplex PCR, and TCRdb kept only the in-frame ones, dropping some. The repertoire holds about 380,000 clones, with 95% as singletons. The specimen was thymocytes. Receptor source: a human donor.

This clone appeared a single time. The gene calls are TRBV4-1 and TRBJ2-5; D is unclear. The CDR3 has 13 residues. Germline values: CDR1 MGHRA, CDR2 YSYEKL. V lost 3 bases and J 2 bases, leaving 7 bases between the germline ends. CDR3 DNA: TGCGCCAGCAGCCACGACGGTCAAGAGACCCAGTACTTC. Its translation: CASSHDGQETQYF.

The chain links TRBV6-5 to TRBJ1-1; no clear D gene. This CDR3 comprises 13 residues. Trimming cost V 2 bases and J 4 bases, with 8 bases left between them. The germline gives CDR1 MNHEY, CDR2 SVGAGI. The CDR3 loop is CASSYVQATEAFF. CDR3 in DNA: TGTGCCAGCAGTTACGTCCAGGCCACTGAAGCTTTCTTT.

The rearrangement links TRBV28 to TRBJ2-7, with 9 positions matching TRBD1. Germline V CDR1 and CDR2: MDHEN, SYDVKM. The V gene end was trimmed by 10 bases and the J gene end by 4 bases; junction bases not matched to a gene: 11. There are 14 residues in the CDR3. This CDR3 is CATDSGTGSYEQYF. CDR3 sequence (DNA): TGTGCCACCGACTCCGGGACAGGGTCGTACGAGCAGTACTTC.

The chain links TRBV7-6 to TRBJ2-3; D may be TRBD2 (7 bases). CDR1 is SGHVS and CDR2 is FNYEAQ in the germline V gene. This CDR3 is 15 amino acids long. Deletions cut 5 bases from V and 3 bases from J, with 15 bases between. CDR3 nucleotides: TGTGCCAGCAGCACTGGCGGGGGCGGGACAGATACGCAGTATTTT. This codes for CASSTGGGGTDTQYF. The variable domain in full, completed from reference TRBV7-6 and TRBJ2-3, reads GAGVSQSPRYKVTKRGQDVALRCDPISGHVSLYWYRQALGQGPEFLTYFNYEAQQDKSGLPNDRFSAERPEGSISTLTIQRTEQRDSAMYRCASSTGGGGTDTQYFGPGTRLTVL.

V is TRBV28 and J is TRBJ2-7; possibly TRBD1 for D (6 bases). CDR3 length equals 15 residues. CDR1 and CDR2 (germline): MDHEN, SYDVKM. The V end lost 4 bases, the J end lost 3 bases, and 16 bases lay between the germline ends. CDR3 protein: CASSSVRGTFYEQYF. CDR3 nucleotide sequence: TGTGCCAGCAGTTCGGTCAGGGGAACATTCTACGAGCAGTACTTC.